This T cell receptor (beta chain) derives from a study of cytotoxic CD8 clonotypes in ibrutinib-treated CLL. Points from the study as a whole: Clonality was elevated at ibrutinib response and had returned toward baseline at progression. Clonality was higher at baseline than in age-matched healthy donors and tracked circulating CD8+ T-cell counts. Contraction or stability on treatment characterized the public clonotypes, which were uncommon.

This clone was recorded only once. What it binds is unknown. Cryopreserved PBMCs yielded approximately 1.9 micrograms of genomic DNA for TCR beta libraries. The ends were cut back, 2 bases at V and 0 bases at J, with 9 bases in the middle. The CDR3 contains 15 residues. Germline V gene data show CDR1 as SGHNT and CDR2 as YENEEA. Some clones are missing from TCRdb's copy, which holds only in-frame ones; the method was immunoSEQ multiplex PCR. The table records about 74,000 clones, 70% to 90% of them present only once. The chain recombines TRBV11-3 with TRBJ2-3, with TRBD1 as a possible D gene (6 bases). This receptor was obtained from a human donor with chronic lymphocytic leukemia. The sample was PBMCs, taken at disease progression, from a patient treated with ibrutinib. This CDR3 is CASSLQGSSTDTQYF. The DNA of the CDR3 is TGTGCCAGCAGCTTACAGGGGTCTAGCACAGATACGCAGTATTTT.